This T cell receptor (beta chain) was profiled in a study of shared clonotypes between healthy human individuals. General study findings and limits: Across subsets, estimated richness was generally greater for naive than for memory populations.

In the case of this clone: Its matching antigen is unknown. Additional DNA sequences in this sample encode the identical CDR3.

V was shortened by 4 bases and J by 1 base, with 11 bases between the two germline ends. Per germline, CDR1 SGHRS and CDR2 YFSETQ. The CDR3 loop spans 14 amino acids. The table came from immunoSEQ multiplex PCR; TCRdb's copy has only in-frame clones and leaves some out. The sample yields around 2.5 million clones, roughly 93% seen once. The rearrangement links TRBV5-1 to TRBJ2-5, with D possibly being TRBD1 (6 bases). The sample comprised naive CD4+ T cells from PBMCs. The sample's subset: CD45RA+ positively selected. The TCR originated in a man aged 18 to 30 in good health. Some clones in this sample may be carry-over from other donors' samples. Here the CDR3 DNA reads TGCGCCAGCAGCCAACAGGGCGCCCAAGAGACCCAGTACTTC. This translates into CASSQQGAQETQYF. The full variable domain, completed using reference TRBV5-1 and TRBJ2-5, is KAGVTQTPRYLIKTRGQQVTLSCSPISGHRSVSWYQQTPGQGLQFLFEYFSETQRNKGNFPGRFSGRQFSNSRSEMNVSTLELGDSALYLCASSQQGAQETQYFGPGTRLLVL.